This T cell receptor (beta chain) was captured in a study of cytomegalovirus exposure and HLA in healthy donors (dated by TCRdb to 2017 to 2019). In terms of the full investigation: In an earlier analysis of 550 to 750 of the donors, roughly 300 Gb of sequence data and 90 million to 120 million unique TCR beta sequences from about 190 million T cells were reported. Four or five DR-DQ haplotypes were handled as single units for association and clustering because linkage in the cohort was strong. Rather than drawing on any new phenotypic data, the later analysis identified candidate immune exposures from TCR beta sequences and the way those sequences occurred across donors. Typing coverage varied by locus: about 629-630 donors for A, B, C, DRB1 and DQB1; roughly 520 for DQA1; some 610 for DPA1; some 470 for DPB1. The study profiled the T cell repertoires of around 700 subjects by immunosequencing and related them to cytomegalovirus serostatus. A later genetic analysis used genome-wide SNP genotypes for about 65% of the 666 donors, treating that subset as a discovery cohort. Donor age, sex, ethnicity and CMV serostatus were compiled together with the repertoire data. Class I and class II HLA loci were covered by the typing at four-digit resolution. An early release that covered fewer than 750 HLA-typed donors contained approximately 300 gigabases of sequencing data and 80 million or so unique TCR sequences. The genetic ancestry cluster associated with self-reported Caucasian donors included about 81% of the roughly 380 genotyped donors. A later analysis re-analyzed previously published TCR beta repertoires from roughly 630 donors and added high-resolution HLA genotyping to study TCR occurrence patterns. An earlier analysis of approximately 630 of the donors applied high-throughput TCR beta sequencing to assess whether each TCR beta V gene segment acted as functional or pseudogenic. Every repertoire in the discovery cohort had been generated on one and the same sequencing platform. Across around 400 genotyped donors of the cohort, an average of about 200,000 unique TCR beta nucleotide sequences per donor were sequenced, and around 20% of those sequences were non-productive. To predict cytomegalovirus infection status, the study combined high-throughput TCR immunosequencing, statistical association of individual TCRs with disease status, and machine learning. A separate validation cohort of 100 to 150 different subjects was used in addition to the approximately 700-subject first cohort. The aim of the study was to test whether cataloging public T cell receptors could identify signatures of past pathogen exposure.

Sequences SQVTM (CDR1) and ANQGSEA (CDR2) are obtained from the germline V gene. The CDR3 contains 13 residues, cysteine and phenylalanine counted. The sequence is cut down to CDR3 DNA, 39 bases in frame from base 1. Trimmed from V: 4 bases; trimmed from J: 7 bases; junction bases lacking a gene match: 7. The table lists this clone with a count of one. It has no known antigen specificity. No much larger clonotype is one base removed from it; base qualities were not supplied. The library was built by means of the immunoSEQ multiplex PCR assay. For the multiplex PCR, a mixture combining 60 forward primers for TCR Vbeta segments and 13 reverse primers for TCR Jbeta segments was used. The CDR3 region of rearranged TCR beta genes was amplified from genomic DNA by a multiplex PCR assay. The amplified TCR beta libraries were sequenced on the Illumina HiSeq System as 87-base-pair reads. The original methods were these. A later analysis tallied around 80 million unique TCR beta chains across the 600 to 700 repertoires, and around 12 million of those chains were shared by two or more donors. Raw reads were error-corrected and collapsed into unique sequences with a nearest-neighbor algorithm that merged closely related sequences to remove PCR and sequencing errors. V, D and J gene segments were assigned by aligning CDR3 sequences to IMGT reference sequences. For a sequence to be retained, a match of at least six nucleotides was required to both a V gene segment and a J gene segment. Rearrangements were called productive when the CDR3 lacked stop codons and stayed in frame with V and J; all others were non-productive. Following IMGT convention, CDR3 was defined as the stretch from the second conserved V-encoded cysteine up to the conserved J-encoded phenylalanine. The earlier analysis of about 610 of the donors excluded sequences that lacked an unambiguous match to a single V gene segment. An earlier analysis of 450 to 650 of the donors called V segments functional above 56.7% productive rearrangements and segregating when the between-donor standard deviation exceeded 5%. A statistical classification framework was built to diagnose cytomegalovirus status from the catalog of TCR beta chain sequences. A later analysis assigned V and J genes by comparing TCR nucleotide sequences with IMGT/GENE-DB human TR gene sequences. A later analysis assigned CDR3 sequences and most-parsimonious VDJ recombination scenarios with the TCRdist pipeline. A later analysis defined each TCR beta chain by its CDR3 amino acid sequence plus V-gene family, and excluded reads lacking a unique V-gene family. In a later analysis, several hundred highly shared, low-generation-probability nucleotide sequences were removed to address suspected cross-contamination and a sequencing artifact. In a later analysis, a clonal expansion index for each public chain was calculated from normalized within-repertoire ranks of inferred template counts. Generation probabilities in a later analysis came from a VDJ recombination model fitted to out-of-frame rearrangements, and those results were checked against IGoR. Hypergeometric tests were used in a later analysis to score TCR-TCR, TCR-HLA and TCR-CMV co-occurrence, with a repertoire-size bias correction applied to the TCR pairs. A later analysis estimated false discovery rates by permuting HLA or CMV assignments 20 times. In a later analysis, co-occurring TCRs were grouped with DBSCAN, and TCRdist sequence similarity was added when clustering was performed within HLA-allele-positive subsets. Co-occurrence clustering excluded repertoires with fewer than 30,000 or more than 120,000 public chains, plus five with anomalous nucleotide sharing. The table was pulled from immuneACCESS by TCRdb, which kept in-frame rearrangements only. Such tables lose some clones; where checked, under half of the loss comes from unresolved V genes, and the rest has no known cause. The DNA gave D and trimming, while V, J and clone size come from that table. In this sample the table shows about 95,000 clones, approximately 70% of which occur a single time. The top ten clonotypes cover about 8% of the sample.

What the research found in general, with its limitations: Correlated functional status among segregating V segments might reflect linkage disequilibrium, but an unknown experimental factor could not be ruled out. According to the authors, the approach could potentially be generalized to other disease states and immunological phenotypes. A further reported finding was that TCR beta sequences accurately predicted the HLA-A and HLA-B alleles for most subjects in the first cohort. In a later analysis, the rate of TCR association differed among HLA loci, with DRB1 alleles having the most associated TCRs and HLA-C alleles having the fewest. In a later analysis, HLA-associated TCR beta chains were found to be more clonally expanded and to have lower generation probabilities than equally common non-associated chains. Three of the identified cytomegalovirus-associated TCR beta chains were confirmed in vitro to be specific for cytomegalovirus antigens. CMV serostatus was the only immune exposure information available for the cohort. Cytomegalovirus status was reported to be diagnosed by the classifier with high specificity and sensitivity in both the original and validation cohorts. In an earlier analysis of around 600 of the donors, most TCR beta V segments appeared in productive rearrangements about 87% or about 30% of the time, broadly matching IMGT annotations. Strong co-occurrence of HLA alleles, especially DR and DQ, made assigning TCR associations to individual alleles difficult. In a later genetic analysis, fewer N-insertions in productive TCRs were reported among donors in an Asian-associated ancestry cluster than the roughly 700-donor mean. In a later analysis, 16,951 TCR beta sequences were associated with specific HLA alleles at a false discovery rate of 0.05. According to a later analysis, most CMV-associated TCR beta chains appeared to be HLA-restricted, and the HLA associations seemed to be driven largely by CMV exposure. Most TCR sequences were observed very rarely across donors, whereas some public TCRs were present in many individuals. Presence/absence analyses assumed roughly uniform sequencing depth across donors, an assumption that may not hold. A cluster of highly shared sequence variants was judged likely to represent a technical artifact of the sequencing pipeline. The cohort was sequenced for TCR beta chains only, and without alpha or paired-chain data the features that could be detected were limited. Roughly 15 rarely observed V segments, including chromosome 9 orphons, were excluded from the earlier analysis of some 590 of the donors because counts were too low. HLA typing was unavailable for some donors at each locus, so association tests used only the typed subset. Some IMGT-functional V segments, including TRBV6-2 and TRBV6-3, could not be distinguished by the 87-base-pair reads and were therefore excluded. A later analysis reported that several top co-occurrence clusters appeared linked to parvovirus B19, influenza, CMV and Epstein-Barr virus. An association between a missense DCLRE1C variant and V-gene and J-gene trimming of TCR beta chains was found in a later genetic analysis and replicated in an independent cohort. In the study, approximately 160 TCR beta chains were listed as associated with cytomegalovirus.

The cohort comprised around 690 healthy bone marrow donors. At the time of sampling, all cohort members were nominally healthy, though unrecorded immune exposures were likely present. The donor tested CMV seronegative and was one of the 352 seronegative cohort members. Every donor gave a peripheral blood sample, and the peripheral blood mononuclear cells from that sample were used for TCR beta sequencing. The Qiagen DNeasy Blood Extraction Kit was used to extract genomic DNA from the blood cell samples. Material for sequencing was PBMCs. The sequence is built from TRBV29-1 and TRBJ2-7; 10 central bases correspond to TRBD2. The clonotype was recovered from a man aged 55 to 70 in good health and CMV-seronegative. In nucleotide form, the sequence is TGCAGCGTTGGGCCTAGCGGGAGTCGGGAGCAGTACTTC. It translates to CSVGPSGSREQYF.